These 23 T cell receptor beta chains share one sample of origin, sequenced in a study of HIV-infected patients and healthy controls (dated by TCRdb to the mid-2010s). Whole blood was used without cell fractionation, so the repertoire reflected all unsorted peripheral T cells. Receptor amplification or capture employed 5' RACE. The data were produced on an Illumina MiSeq. Using SuperScript III with primers targeting the alpha and beta constant regions, approximately 500 ng of RNA was reverse transcribed. Separate libraries for the alpha and beta chains were generated through chain-specific third strand synthesis that incorporated multiplexing indices. TCRdb redid the processing of the public reads, applying fastp at Q25 and MiXCR, and retained in-frame beta chains. One record per CDR3 amino acid sequence lists the most common genes and DNA. This sample gives over 3,500 distinct CDR3 sequences in total; about 8% of them show up just once. Of the sample, about 26% falls within the top ten clones.

The sample here was blood, taken before antiretroviral therapy. The receptors here all came from an adult with HIV infection.

This clonotype was counted a few times. The chain links TRBV7-6 to TRBJ2-1, with unresolved D. With 5 bases removed from V and 5 bases from J, the gap between germline ends came to 19 bases. The CDR3 runs to 16 residues. Germline V gene sequence: CDR1 SGHVS, CDR2 FNYEAQ. The CDR3 reads CASSPLHQRTDNEQFF. CDR3 DNA sequence: TGTGCCAGCAGCCCCCTCCATCAAAGGACCGACAATGAGCAGTTCTTC.

This clonotype was detected a few times. The DNA for the CDR3 is TGCGCCAGCAGCTTGTCTATTCCGGGACGGAGCCCGATCTCTGGAAACACCATATATTTT. This codes for CASSLSIPGRSPISGNTIYF. V is TRBV5-1 and J is TRBJ1-3; TRBD1 is a possible D gene (5 bases). The CDR3 extends over 20 amino acids. Trimming left V 1 base short and J 0 bases short, with 23 bases between. Per germline, CDR1 SGHRS and CDR2 YFSETQ.

By share of the sample, this clonotype is medium-sized (0.01 to 0.1%). The V call is TRBV28, the J call TRBJ2-7; perhaps TRBD1 as D (6 bases). The CDR3 is 14 amino acids. Trimming cost V 6 bases and J 6 bases, with 18 bases left between them. CDR1 is MDHEN and CDR2 is SYDVKM in the germline V gene. The CDR3 DNA sequence: TGTGCCAGCAGCCTCCCCGTGGACAGAGGCGAGCAGTACTTC. It yields the protein CASSLPVDRGEQYF.

By proportion, this clonotype is medium-sized. The V gene is TRBV7-3, the J gene TRBJ1-6; no clear D. The V gene lost 3 bases and the J gene lost 9 bases, with 9 bases spanning the gap. The length of the CDR3 is 13 residues. CDR1 is SGHTA and CDR2 is FQGTGA in the germline V gene. CDR3 nucleotide sequence: TGTGCCAGCAGCTTGGGTAACCCTTCACCCCTCCACTTT. This translates into CASSLGNPSPLHF.

The rearrangement links TRBV18 to TRBJ1-4, with a tentative D call TRBD1 (6 bases). CDR3 size: 15 residues. V shed 1 base and J shed 5 bases, with 11 bases lying between them. CDR1 and CDR2 (germline): KGHSH, LQKENI. CDR3 loop: CASSPRDGQNEKLFF. CDR3 bases: TGTGCCAGCTCACCACGGGACGGACAGAATGAAAAACTGTTTTTT.

In its sample, this clonotype was seen many times. The V and J genes are TRBV24-1 and TRBJ2-1; D not resolved. This CDR3 region has 15 residues. The V gene lost 5 bases and the J gene lost 0 bases, with 10 bases spanning the gap. Germline V gene sequence: CDR1 KGHDR, CDR2 SFDVKD. The chain's CDR3 is CATSGYSSSYNEQFF. The CDR3, as DNA: TGTGCCACCAGTGGTTACAGCAGCTCCTACAATGAGCAGTTCTTC.

This chain links TRBV7-2 with TRBJ2-1; D is undetermined. This CDR3 is 14 amino acids long. The V end was cut by 1 base, the J end by 12 bases, with 16 bases between. CDR1 and CDR2 (germline): SGHTA, FQGNSA. The CDR3 region has the DNA TGTGCCAGCAGCTTAGAGACGTTGGGCGGATTGCAGTTCTTC. Protein product: CASSLETLGGLQFF.

This clonotype is termed medium-sized. The V and J genes are TRBV29-1 and TRBJ2-1; D is undetermined. Germline V gives CDR1 SQVTM, CDR2 ANQGSEA. The CDR3 is made up of 11 amino acids. Trimming pared 4 bases from V and 2 bases from J, leaving 3 bases between. Here the CDR3 DNA reads TGCAGCGTTGCGCCCTACAATGAGCAGTTCTTC. Protein product: CSVAPYNEQFF.

This clonotype is medium-sized in the sample. This chain links TRBV27 with TRBJ2-2, with D hard to call. Germline values: CDR1 MNHEY, CDR2 SMNVEV (reference sequence). Deletions cut 8 bases from V and 5 bases from J, with 12 bases between. The length of the CDR3 is 13 residues. CDR3 in amino acids: CASGYTVTGELFF. The CDR3 nucleotides read TGTGCCAGCGGGTACACGGTAACCGGGGAGCTGTTTTTT.

This clonotype was detected many times. This rearrangement joins TRBV6-5 to TRBJ2-7; D gene ambiguous. Germline V gene lookup returns CDR1 MNHEY and CDR2 SVGAGI. With 6 bases removed from V and 3 bases from J, the gap between germline ends came to 18 bases. The CDR3 is made up of 15 amino acids. CDR3 DNA: TGTGCCAGCAGCGCCTCTGATGGAATTGGCTACGAGCAGTACTTC. As protein: CASSASDGIGYEQYF.

This clonotype was seen repeatedly, ten times or more. V is TRBV3-1 and J is TRBJ2-1; 9 bases line up with TRBD2. Germline V gene data show CDR1 as LGHDT and CDR2 as YNNKEL (reference sequence). The V gene end was trimmed by 4 bases and the J gene end by 8 bases; junction bases not matched to a gene: 6. The CDR3 has 14 amino acids. The CDR3 reads CASSPGLAIHEQFF. The CDR3 DNA follows: TGTGCCAGCAGCCCGGGACTAGCCATTCATGAGCAGTTCTTC.

This clonotype was recorded at least ten times. The V gene is TRBV7-2, the J gene TRBJ2-5, with 7 bases lining up with TRBD2. There are 15 residues in the CDR3. CDR1 is SGHTA and CDR2 is FQGNSA in the germline V gene. J gave up 0 bases and V 3 bases, and 4 bases lay outside the gene matches. DNA for the CDR3: TGTGCCAGCAGCTTCCTAGCGGCCTACCAAGAGACCCAGTACTTC. Protein: CASSFLAAYQETQYF.

This clonotype was seen many times. The chain employs TRBV5-1 and TRBJ2-5; no firm D call. V was cut by 0 bases and J by 2 bases, with 20 bases left in between. Germline assignment: CDR1 SGHRS and CDR2 YFSETQ. This CDR3 has 18 amino acids. CDR3 sequence: CASSLEVGRFMGQETQYF. The CDR3 bases are TGCGCCAGCAGCTTGGAGGTTGGCCGGTTTATGGGACAAGAGACCCAGTACTTC.

This clonotype is medium-sized in the sample. The CDR3, as DNA: TGTGCCAGCAGCTTGGTTGTCGCGGGGGGAGATACGCAGTATTTT. Translation: CASSLVVAGGDTQYF. The chain employs TRBV5-4 and TRBJ2-3, with 8 bases lining up with TRBD2. This CDR3 is built from 15 residues. Per germline, CDR1 SGHNT and CDR2 YYREEE (reference sequence). V gave up 0 bases and J gave up 5 bases; unmatched junction bases: 5.

This chain uses TRBV7-2 with TRBJ1-1; possible D gene TRBD1, 6 bases. This CDR3 has 11 residues. V was pared by 10 bases and J by 2 bases, with 8 bases between. Germline V lookup: CDR1 SGHTA, CDR2 FQGNSA. Written as DNA, the CDR3 is TGTGCCATACAGGGCAACACTGAAGCTTTCTTT. It encodes CAIQGNTEAFF.

This clonotype is deemed medium-sized. J is TRBJ1-1 and V is TRBV18; unclear D gene. Trimming removed 3 bases from V and 6 bases from J, with 26 bases in between. Germline V gene lookup returns CDR1 KGHSH and CDR2 LQKENI. This CDR3 is 18 amino acids long. The CDR3 DNA reads TGTGCCAGCTCACCCACGCTTTCCGCAACGGGTGGCGGCTCTGAAGCTTTCTTT. It is translated as CASSPTLSATGGGSEAFF.

By proportion, this clonotype is medium-sized. The gene calls are TRBV7-3 and TRBJ2-3; 9 bases map to TRBD1. CDR3 length equals 14 residues. The trim removed 2 bases at V and 9 bases at J, leaving 6 bases unmatched. Per the germline V gene, CDR1 is SGHTA and CDR2 is FQGTGA. CDR3 region: CASSLGGQGRTQYF. The CDR3 DNA follows: TGTGCCAGCAGCTTAGGGGGACAGGGCAGGACGCAGTATTTT.

This clonotype is labeled medium-sized. The gene calls are TRBV11-2 and TRBJ1-1; a possible D gene is TRBD1 (5 bases). This CDR3 comprises 14 residues. The V end was cut by 3 bases, the J end by 0 bases, with 8 bases between. Germline V gene sequence: CDR1 SGHAT, CDR2 FQNNGV. The CDR3 DNA sequence: TGTGCCAGCAGCTTTGCAGGGATGAACACTGAAGCTTTCTTT. Protein product: CASSFAGMNTEAFF.

In its sample, this clonotype was seen a few times. The chain links TRBV19 to TRBJ2-2; D may be TRBD2 (6 bases). The CDR3 contains 14 residues. Germline loops: CDR1 LNHDA, CDR2 SQIVND (reference sequence). V shed 1 base and J shed 6 bases, with 9 bases lying between them. CDR3 bases: TGTGCCAGTAGTATAGTTCCGGGGGCCGGGGAGCTGTTTTTT. It encodes CASSIVPGAGELFF.

By share, this clonotype counts as medium-sized. This chain joins TRBV28 and TRBJ1-5, with D possibly matching TRBD1 (6 bases). V was trimmed by 7 bases and J by 1 base, leaving 8 bases between them. The CDR3 consists of 13 residues. Germline CDR1 reads MDHEN; CDR2 reads SYDVKM. The CDR3 DNA reads as TGTGCCAGCAAGGACAGAAGCAATCAGCCCCAGCATTTT. Residues: CASKDRSNQPQHF.

In its sample, this clonotype ranks as medium-sized. The chain couples TRBV20-1 to TRBJ1-4; possible D gene TRBD1, 5 bases. The germline CDR1 and CDR2 sequences are DFQATT and SNEGSKA (reference sequence). This CDR3 is built from 14 residues. The germline V and J ends were trimmed by 2 bases and 5 bases, with 12 bases remaining between them. CDR3 residues: CSARTGTANEKLFF. CDR3 DNA: TGCAGTGCTAGAACCGGGACTGCGAATGAAAAACTGTTTTTT.

This clonotype was recorded at least ten times. The V gene is TRBV12-3 or TRBV12-4, the J gene TRBJ2-3; D possibly uses TRBD1 or TRBD2 (5 bases each). V was trimmed by 9 bases and J by 5 bases, leaving 15 bases between them. The CDR3 spans 13 residues. The DNA of the CDR3 is TGTGCCAGTAGTCAACAGGCGGGAGATACGCAGTATTTT. Its translation is CASSQQAGDTQYF.

This clonotype is medium-sized (0.01 to 0.1%) in the sample. This chain joins TRBV12-3 or TRBV12-4 and TRBJ1-3, with D perhaps TRBD1 (5 bases). Trimming cost V 3 bases and J 6 bases, with 12 bases left between them. This CDR3 region has 14 residues. The chain's CDR3 is CASSFTAGPNTIYF. The CDR3 nucleotides read TGTGCCAGCAGTTTTACCGCAGGGCCAAACACCATATATTTT.